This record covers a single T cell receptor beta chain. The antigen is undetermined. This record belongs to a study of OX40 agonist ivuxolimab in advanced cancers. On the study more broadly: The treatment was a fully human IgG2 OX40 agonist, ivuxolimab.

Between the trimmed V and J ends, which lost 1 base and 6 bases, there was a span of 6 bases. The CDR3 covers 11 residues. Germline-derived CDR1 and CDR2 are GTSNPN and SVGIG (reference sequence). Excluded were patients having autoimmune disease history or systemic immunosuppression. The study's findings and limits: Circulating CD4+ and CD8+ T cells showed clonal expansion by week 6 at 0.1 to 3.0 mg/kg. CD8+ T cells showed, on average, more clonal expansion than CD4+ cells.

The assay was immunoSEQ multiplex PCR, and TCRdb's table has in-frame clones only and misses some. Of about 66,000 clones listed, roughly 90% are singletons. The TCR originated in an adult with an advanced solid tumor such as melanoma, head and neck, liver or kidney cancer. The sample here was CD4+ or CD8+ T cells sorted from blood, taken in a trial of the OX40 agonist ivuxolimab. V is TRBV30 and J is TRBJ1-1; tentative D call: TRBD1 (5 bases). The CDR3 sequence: CAWSGGAEAFF. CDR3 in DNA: TGTGCCTGGAGTGGGGGGGCTGAAGCTTTCTTT.